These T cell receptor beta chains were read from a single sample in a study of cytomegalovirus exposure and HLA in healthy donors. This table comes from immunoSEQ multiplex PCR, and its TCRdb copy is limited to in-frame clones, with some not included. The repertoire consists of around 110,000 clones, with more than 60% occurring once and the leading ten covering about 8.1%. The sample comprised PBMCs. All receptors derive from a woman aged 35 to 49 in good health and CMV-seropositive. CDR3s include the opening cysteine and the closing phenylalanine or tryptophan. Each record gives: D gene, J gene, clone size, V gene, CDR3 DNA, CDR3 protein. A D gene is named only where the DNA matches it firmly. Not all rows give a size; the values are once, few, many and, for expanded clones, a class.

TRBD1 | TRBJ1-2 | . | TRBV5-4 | TGTGCCAGCAGCAACCCGGGACAGGGAAACTATGGCTACACCTTC | CASSNPGQGNYGYTF
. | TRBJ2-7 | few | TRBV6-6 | TGTGCCAGCAGTTTTTCCTACGAGCAGTACTTC | CASSFSYEQYF
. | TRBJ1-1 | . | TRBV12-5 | TGTGCTAGTGGTACATCAATTGGGGGCGCTGAAGCTTTCTTT | CASGTSIGGAEAFF
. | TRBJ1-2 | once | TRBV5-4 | TGTGCCAGCAGCTTGGGAGAGGCTAACTATGGCTACACCTTC | CASSLGEANYGYTF
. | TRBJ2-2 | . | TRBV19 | TGTGCCAGTAGTACTTCCGGGGAGCTGTTTTTT | CASSTSGELFF
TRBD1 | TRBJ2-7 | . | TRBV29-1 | TGCAGCGTTGCGGTGCAGGGGGAAATCTACGAGCAGTACTTC | CSVAVQGEIYEQYF
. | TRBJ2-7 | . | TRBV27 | TGTGCCAGCAGACGGGACATCTCCTACGAGCAGTACTTC | CASRRDISYEQYF
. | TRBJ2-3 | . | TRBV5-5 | TGTGCCAGCAGCCCTAGTGGAGTTACGGGGACTCCCCGCACAGATACGCAGTATTTT | CASSPSGVTGTPRTDTQYF
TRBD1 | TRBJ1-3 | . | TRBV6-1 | TGTGCCAGCAACAAGGGGGCGGGAGGAAACACCATATATTTT | CASNKGAGGNTIYF
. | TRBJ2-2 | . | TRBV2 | TGTGCCAGCAGTGAAGAGCCGAAAACCGGGGAGCTGTTTTTT | CASSEEPKTGELFF
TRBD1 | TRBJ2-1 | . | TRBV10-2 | TGCGCCAGCAGTGCAAGGGGGCTCTCCTACAATGAGCAGTTCTTC | CASSARGLSYNEQFF
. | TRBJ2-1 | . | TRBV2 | TGTGCCAGCAACTACTATCAGGAGGGTGAGCAGTTCTTC | CASNYYQEGEQFF
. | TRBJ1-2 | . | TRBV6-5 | TGTGCCAGCTGGAGGGCAGGGTATGGCTACACCTTC | CASWRAGYGYTF
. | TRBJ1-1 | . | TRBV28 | TGTGCCGCGTTTTCGGAGACTGAAGCTTTCTTT | CAAFSETEAFF
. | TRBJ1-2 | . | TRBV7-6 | TGTGCCAGCAGCCCCGAACCGGGACTGGGCTACACCTTC | CASSPEPGLGYTF
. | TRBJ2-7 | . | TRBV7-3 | TGTGCCAGCAGCTTAACACAGGGCCTCTCCTACGAGCAGTACTTC | CASSLTQGLSYEQYF
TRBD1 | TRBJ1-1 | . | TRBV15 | TGTGCCACCAGCAGAGATGGGCCACAACAGGGGACAGCTTTCTTT | CATSRDGPQQGTAFF
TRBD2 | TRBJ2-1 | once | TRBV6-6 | TGTGCCAGCAGTTTGAAGCGGGAGTGGGACAATGAGCAGTTCTTC | CASSLKREWDNEQFF
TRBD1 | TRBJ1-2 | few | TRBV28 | TGTGCCAGTAACCCCTCCGGACAGGGAAGCTATGGCTACACCTTC | CASNPSGQGSYGYTF
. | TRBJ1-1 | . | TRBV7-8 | TGTGCCAGCAGCGTGACAGGTGAGAACACTGAAGCTTTCTTT | CASSVTGENTEAFF
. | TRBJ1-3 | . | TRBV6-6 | TGTGCCAGCAACGGAGCTGGAAACACCATATATTTT | CASNGAGNTIYF
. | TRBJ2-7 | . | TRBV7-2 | TGTGCCAGCAGCCCGGACTACCCTCCCTACGAGCAGTACTTC | CASSPDYPPYEQYF
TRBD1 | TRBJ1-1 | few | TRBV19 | TGTGCCAGTAGCACCGGGACAGCGAACACTGAAGCTTTCTTT | CASSTGTANTEAFF
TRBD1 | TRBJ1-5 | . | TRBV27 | TGTGCCAGCAGTCTGGGACAGGGGCGAGCTGACAATCAGCCCCAGCATTTT | CASSLGQGRADNQPQHF
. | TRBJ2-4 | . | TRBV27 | TGTGCCAGCATGAGTGGGGGGTTAGCCAAAAACATTCAGTACTTC | CASMSGGLAKNIQYF
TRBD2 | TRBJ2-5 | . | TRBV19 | TGTGCCAGTACAACGGGAGGGCCAACAGAGACCCAGTACTTC | CASTTGGPTETQYF
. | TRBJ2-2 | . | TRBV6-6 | TGTGCCAGCAGCGCTGTGGGGGGAAGCACCGGGGAGCTGTTTTTT | CASSAVGGSTGELFF
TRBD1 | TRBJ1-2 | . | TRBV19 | TGTGCCAGTAGGAGCGGACAGGGCTATGGCTACACCTTC | CASRSGQGYGYTF
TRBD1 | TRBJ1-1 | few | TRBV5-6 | TGTGCCAGCAGCTTGGGACAGGGGTGGACTGAAGCTTTCTTT | CASSLGQGWTEAFF
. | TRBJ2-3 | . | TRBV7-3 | TGTGCCAGCAGCTTAGGGGGCATAAGCACAGATACGCAGTATTTT | CASSLGGISTDTQYF
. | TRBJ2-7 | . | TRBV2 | TGTGCCAGCAGCCAGGGCTACGAGCAGTACTTC | CASSQGYEQYF
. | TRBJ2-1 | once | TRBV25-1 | TGTGCCAGCAGTGAATACGGGAATGAGCAGTTCTTC | CASSEYGNEQFF
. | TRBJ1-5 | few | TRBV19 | TGTGCCAGTAGTACTCACCCCCAGGAGCCCCAGCATTTT | CASSTHPQEPQHF
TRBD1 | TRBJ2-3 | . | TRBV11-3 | TGTGCCAGCAGCTCAAGGGGGACAGGGGAAGATACGCAGTATTTT | CASSSRGTGEDTQYF
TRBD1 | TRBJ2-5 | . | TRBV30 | TGTGCCTGGAGCCGGGACAGAGAGACCCAGTACTTC | CAWSRDRETQYF
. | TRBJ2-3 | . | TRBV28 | TGTGCCAGCAGTTTATCGTCCCATACGCAGTATTTT | CASSLSSHTQYF
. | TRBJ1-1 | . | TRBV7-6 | TGTGCCAGCAGCTTACGTTACGGGAACATGAACACTGAAGCTTTCTTT | CASSLRYGNMNTEAFF
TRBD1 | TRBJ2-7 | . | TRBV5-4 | TGTGCCAGCAGCTTGTATGGGGGGACAGGGCACAAAGAGCAGTACTTC | CASSLYGGTGHKEQYF
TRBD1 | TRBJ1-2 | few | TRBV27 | TGTGCCAGCAGGCCCCAGGGGGCGCGGTATGGCTACACCTTC | CASRPQGARYGYTF
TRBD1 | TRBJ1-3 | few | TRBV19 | TGTGCCAGTAGTGTCACCAGGGGGCATGGAAACACCATATATTTT | CASSVTRGHGNTIYF
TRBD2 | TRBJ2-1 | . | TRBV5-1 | TGCGCCAGCAGCTTTAGCGGGAGCTCCTACAATGAGCAGTTCTTC | CASSFSGSSYNEQFF
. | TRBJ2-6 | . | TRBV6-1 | TGTGCCAGCAGAACAGCTGGGGCCAACGTCCTGACTTTC | CASRTAGANVLTF
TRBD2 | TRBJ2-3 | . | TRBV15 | TGTGCCACCAGCACCAAATTGGGACTAGCGGGGACCGAAGATACGCAGTATTTT | CATSTKLGLAGTEDTQYF